The rows below give T cell receptor beta chains drawn from one sample of a study of OX40 agonist ivuxolimab in advanced cancers. Only in-frame clones appear in the TCRdb table, and some are missing; sequencing was by immunoSEQ multiplex PCR. The table shows approximately 26,000 clones, with 83% occurring only once. The sample was CD4+ or CD8+ T cells sorted from blood, taken in a trial of the OX40 agonist ivuxolimab. Receptors originate from an adult with an advanced solid tumor such as melanoma, head and neck, liver or kidney cancer. The CDR3 runs from the conserved cysteine through the conserved F or W. The order of the fields is J gene, V gene, CDR3 length, D gene, clone size, CDR3 DNA, CDR3 protein. D genes are given only for firm matches. Rows give clone size only sometimes, using once, few, many, or a class for an expanded clone.

TRBJ2-7 TRBV27 16 TRBD2 - TGTGCCAGCAGTTTATCGTTAGGACTAGTGTCCTACGAGCAGTACTTC CASSLSLGLVSYEQYF
TRBJ1-2 TRBV2 15 TRBD1 - TGTGCCAGCGAGCAGGGTCGGACAGGCTTCTATGGCTACACCTTC CASEQGRTGFYGYTF
TRBJ1-1 TRBV6-1 17 - - TGTGCCAGCAGTGAAGAGTTTCGCCGTTGGCCGGGCACTGAAGCTTTCTTT CASSEEFRRWPGTEAFF
TRBJ1-6 TRBV30 13 - - TGTGCCTGGAGTGGGGGAAACTTTGCACCCCTCCACTTT CAWSGGNFAPLHF
TRBJ2-7 TRBV11-3 13 - - TGTGCCAGCAGCTTCGGCAGCTCCTACGAGCAGTACTTC CASSFGSSYEQYF
TRBJ1-4 TRBV27 16 - few TGTGCCAGCAGTCGCTGGGGAACAGCGCCCGATGAAAAACTGTTTTTT CASSRWGTAPDEKLFF
TRBJ1-2 TRBV5-1 15 - once TGCGCCAGCAGCTTGGCATCCGGGGGGCCGATTGGCTACACCTTC CASSLASGGPIGYTF
TRBJ2-2 TRBV5-1 15 TRBD1 - TGCGCCAGCAGCGAAGGGACAGGGGGTACCGGGGAGCTGTTTTTT CASSEGTGGTGELFF
TRBJ2-3 TRBV11-2 14 - - TGTGCCAGCAGCTTACGGTCCGACGGAGATACGCAGTATTTT CASSLRSDGDTQYF
TRBJ2-1 TRBV11-2 15 - - TGTGCCAGCAGCCCGTGGAGGAGCCTGAAGGATGAGCAGTTCTTC CASSPWRSLKDEQFF
TRBJ1-1 TRBV11-2 18 TRBD1 once TGTGCCAGCAGCCCTAGAAAGACAGGGGGCGAGGTTCAGACTGAAGCTTTCTTT CASSPRKTGGEVQTEAFF
TRBJ1-5 TRBV7-8 14 - - TGTGCCAGCAGCTTAGTTGATAGCAATCAGCCCCAGCATTTT CASSLVDSNQPQHF
TRBJ2-6 TRBV2 14 - - TGTGCCAGCAGTGAATACTCTGGGGCCAACGTCCTGACTTTC CASSEYSGANVLTF
TRBJ2-7 TRBV18 13 - few TGTGCCAGCTCACCACCAGTCTCCTACGAGCAGTACTTC CASSPPVSYEQYF
TRBJ2-5 TRBV29-1 15 TRBD2 - TGCAGCGTTTTAGGTTTGGGGGGGGGAGATGAGACCCAGTACTTC CSVLGLGGGDETQYF
TRBJ2-7 TRBV6-5 15 - - TGTGCCAGCACCCCAGCAGGGCTAGTGGGTTACGAGCAGTACTTC CASTPAGLVGYEQYF
TRBJ2-1 TRBV15 14 - - TGTGCCACCAGCAGAGATCGGGGAGACAATGAGCAGTTCTTC CATSRDRGDNEQFF
TRBJ2-1 TRBV7-8 15 TRBD2 - TGTGCCAGCAGCCCTGGGGGGGATTACGACAATGAGCAGTTCTTC CASSPGGDYDNEQFF
TRBJ2-2 TRBV7-8 14 - - TGTGCCAGCACCGGTTCGGAGAACACCGGGGAGCTGTTTTTT CASTGSENTGELFF
TRBJ1-2 TRBV4-1 15 TRBD1 - TGCGCCAGCAGCCACCCAGGGGGCCTGGGCTATGGCTACACCTTC CASSHPGGLGYGYTF
TRBJ1-1 TRBV7-9 14 - - TGTGCCAGCAGCTTCATCCAGGGTATCGCTGAAGCTTTCTTT CASSFIQGIAEAFF
TRBJ1-2 TRBV19 11 - few TGTGCCAGTAGTATGGGAGCGGGCTACACCTTC CASSMGAGYTF
TRBJ1-2 TRBV9 13 - - TGTGCCAGCAGCGTATCAGGGTCCTATGGCTACACCTTC CASSVSGSYGYTF
TRBJ2-7 TRBV7-8 14 - - TGTGCCAGCAGCTCGGGCGGTAGCTCCTACGAGCAGTACTTC CASSSGGSSYEQYF
TRBJ1-1 TRBV19 17 TRBD1 - TGTGCCAGTAGTATAGATCCCTCGACAGGGCCGAACACTGAAGCTTTCTTT CASSIDPSTGPNTEAFF
TRBJ2-1 TRBV27 15 TRBD2 - TGTGCCAGCAGTTTAGAAGCGGGGGTGTACAATGAGCAGTTCTTC CASSLEAGVYNEQFF
TRBJ1-1 TRBV7-9 13 - - TGTGCCAGCAGTAACCCGGGGGCCACTGAAGCTTTCTTT CASSNPGATEAFF
TRBJ2-7 TRBV13 13 TRBD1 - TGTGCCAGCACCAAAGGGGGCGGCTACGAGCAGTACTTC CASTKGGGYEQYF
TRBJ1-1 TRBV6-1 16 - - TGTGCCAGCAGTGACCAGGGCCCTCCGATGAACACTGAAGCTTTCTTT CASSDQGPPMNTEAFF
TRBJ1-1 TRBV11-2 15 - - TGTGCCAGCAGCTTAGATATAGGCCAGAACACTGAAGCTTTCTTT CASSLDIGQNTEAFF
TRBJ1-1 TRBV5-6 15 - - TGTGCCAGCAGCGCCGCAGGGTTGGGGGACACTGAAGCTTTCTTT CASSAAGLGDTEAFF
TRBJ2-4 TRBV29-1 15 TRBD2 - TGCAGCGTTTACCGACTAGCGGAGGGCAAAAACATTCAGTACTTC CSVYRLAEGKNIQYF
TRBJ1-4 TRBV5-1 15 - - TGCGCCAGCAGCTTGGGGCGTGCAACTAATGAAAAACTGTTTTTT CASSLGRATNEKLFF
TRBJ2-7 TRBV27 15 TRBD1 - TGTGCCAGCAGTTTAACGGGACAGGGTAACTACGAGCAGTACTTC CASSLTGQGNYEQYF
TRBJ2-7 TRBV5-4 11 - - TGTGCCAGCAGCGAGTCCTACGAGCAGTACTTC CASSESYEQYF
TRBJ1-1 TRBV18 16 - - TGTGCCAGCTCAAATACAGGGCCTGAGGGGTACACTGAAGCTTTCTTT CASSNTGPEGYTEAFF
TRBJ1-5 TRBV6-1 16 - - TGTGCCAGCAGTGCTTCTCGGGTCGTACCTACTCAGCCCCAGCATTTT CASSASRVVPTQPQHF